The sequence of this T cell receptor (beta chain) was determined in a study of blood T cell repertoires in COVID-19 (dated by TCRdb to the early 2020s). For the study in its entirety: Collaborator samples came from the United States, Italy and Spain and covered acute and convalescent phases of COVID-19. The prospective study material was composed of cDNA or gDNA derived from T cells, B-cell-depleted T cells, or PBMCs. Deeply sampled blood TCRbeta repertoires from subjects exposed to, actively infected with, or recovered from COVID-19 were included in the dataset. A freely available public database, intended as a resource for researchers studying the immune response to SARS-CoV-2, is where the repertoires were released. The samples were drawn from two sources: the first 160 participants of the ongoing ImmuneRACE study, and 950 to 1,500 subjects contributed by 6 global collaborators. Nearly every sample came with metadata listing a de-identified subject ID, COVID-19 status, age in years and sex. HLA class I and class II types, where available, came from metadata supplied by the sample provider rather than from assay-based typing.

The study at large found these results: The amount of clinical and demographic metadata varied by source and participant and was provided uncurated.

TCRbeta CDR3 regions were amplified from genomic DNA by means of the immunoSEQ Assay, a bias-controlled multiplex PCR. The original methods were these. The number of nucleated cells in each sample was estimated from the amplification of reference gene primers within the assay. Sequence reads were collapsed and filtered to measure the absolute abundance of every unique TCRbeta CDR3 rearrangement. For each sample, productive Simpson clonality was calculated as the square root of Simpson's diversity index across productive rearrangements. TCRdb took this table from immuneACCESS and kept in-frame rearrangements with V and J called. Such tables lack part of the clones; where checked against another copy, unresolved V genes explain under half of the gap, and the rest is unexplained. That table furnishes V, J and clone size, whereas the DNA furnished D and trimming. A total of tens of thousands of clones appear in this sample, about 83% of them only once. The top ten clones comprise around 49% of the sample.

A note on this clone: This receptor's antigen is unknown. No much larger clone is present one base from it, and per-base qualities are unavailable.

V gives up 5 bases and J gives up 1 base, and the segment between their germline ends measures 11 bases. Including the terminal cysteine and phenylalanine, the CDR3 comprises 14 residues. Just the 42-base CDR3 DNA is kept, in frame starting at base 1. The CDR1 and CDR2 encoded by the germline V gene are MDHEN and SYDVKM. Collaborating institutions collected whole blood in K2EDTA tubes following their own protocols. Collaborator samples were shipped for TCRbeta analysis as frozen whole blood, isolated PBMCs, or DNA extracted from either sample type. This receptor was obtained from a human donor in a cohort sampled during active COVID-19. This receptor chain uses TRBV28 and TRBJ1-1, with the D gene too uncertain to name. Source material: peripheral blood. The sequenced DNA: TGTGCCAGCAGTCACCGACACTGGAACACTGAAGCTTTCTTT. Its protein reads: CASSHRHWNTEAFF.